The subject of this entry is one T cell receptor beta chain. The sample holds other DNA sequences that translate to the same CDR3. Positively selected for CCR7, the CD45RO-negative cells used as naive CD8 cells excluded terminally differentiated effector memory CD45RA+ cells. This sample stems from a study of shared clonotypes between healthy human individuals. Assay: immunoSEQ multiplex PCR; the TCRdb copy retains only in-frame clones and omits some. The sample gives fewer than 800,000 clones, about 91% of which show up once; roughly 24% is in the top ten. The germline V and J ends were trimmed by 3 bases and 7 bases, with 7 bases remaining between them. Germline V gene sequence: CDR1 SGHAT, CDR2 FQNNGV. This CDR3 comprises 12 residues.

This sequence joins TRBV11-2 and TRBJ2-1, with D unresolved. This sequence originates from a man aged 25 to 45 in good health. The specimen sequenced was naive CD8+ T cells sorted from blood. The CDR3 coding sequence is TGTGCCAGCAGCTTGCTAGGTAATGAGCAGTTCTTC. This translates into CASSLLGNEQFF. The full variable domain, its missing parts supplied by reference TRBV11-2 and TRBJ2-1, is EAGVAQSPRYKIIEKRQSVAFWCNPISGHATLYWYQQILGQGPKLLIQFQNNGVVDDSQLPKDRFSAERLKGVDSTLKIQPAKLEDSAVYLCASSLLGNEQFFGPGTRLTVL.